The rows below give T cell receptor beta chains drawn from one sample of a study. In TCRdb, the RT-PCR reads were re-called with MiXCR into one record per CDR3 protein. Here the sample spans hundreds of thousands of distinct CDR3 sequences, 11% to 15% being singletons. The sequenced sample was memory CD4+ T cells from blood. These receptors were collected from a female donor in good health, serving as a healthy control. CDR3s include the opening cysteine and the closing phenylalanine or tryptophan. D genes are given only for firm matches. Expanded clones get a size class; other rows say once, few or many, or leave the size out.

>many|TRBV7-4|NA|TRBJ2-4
CASNGGPWRPKNIQYF
TGTGCCAGCAACGGCGGACCGTGGCGGCCCAAAAACATTCAGTACTTC
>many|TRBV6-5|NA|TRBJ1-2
CASSYGSWGLGYTF
TGTGCCAGCAGTTACGGTTCATGGGGGCTTGGCTACACCTTC
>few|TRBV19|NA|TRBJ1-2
CASRTQGDWANYGYTF
TGTGCCAGTAGGACACAGGGTGATTGGGCTAACTATGGCTACACCTTC
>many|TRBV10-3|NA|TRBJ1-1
CAISESPNTEAFF
TGTGCCATCAGTGAGTCACCGAACACTGAAGCTTTCTTT
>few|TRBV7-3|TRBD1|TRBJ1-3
CASSLLGTGGNTIYF
TGTGCCAGCAGCTTATTGGGGACAGGAGGAAACACCATATATTTT
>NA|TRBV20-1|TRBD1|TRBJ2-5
CSAPGQGETQYF
TGCAGTGCCCCTGGACAGGGAGAGACCCAGTACTTC
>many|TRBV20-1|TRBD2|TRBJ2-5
CSASRTSGRTETQYF
TGCAGTGCTAGTAGGACTAGCGGGAGGACGGAGACCCAGTACTTC
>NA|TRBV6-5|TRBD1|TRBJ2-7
CASSYETTGVYEQYF
TGTGCCAGCAGTTACGAAACGACAGGGGTCTACGAGCAGTACTTC
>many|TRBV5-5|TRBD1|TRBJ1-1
CASSFGQGAADTEAFF
TGTGCCAGCAGCTTCGGACAGGGGGCCGCTGACACTGAAGCTTTCTTT
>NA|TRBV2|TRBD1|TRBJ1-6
CASSPRQGAASPLHF
TGTGCCAGCAGCCCCCGACAGGGGGCGGCTTCACCCCTCCACTTT
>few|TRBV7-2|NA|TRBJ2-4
CASSRQGDIQYF
TGTGCCAGCAGTCGCCAAGGGGACATTCAGTACTTC
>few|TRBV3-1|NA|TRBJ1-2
CASASAGGLYGYTF
TGTGCCAGCGCCTCGGCGGGGGGACTCTATGGCTACACCTTC
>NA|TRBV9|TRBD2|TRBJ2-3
CASSVAGGADTQYF
TGTGCCAGCAGCGTAGCGGGAGGCGCAGATACGCAGTATTTT
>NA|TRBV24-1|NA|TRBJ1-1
CATSDSGSPFEAFF
TGTGCCACCAGTGATTCGGGTTCGCCTTTTGAAGCTTTCTTT
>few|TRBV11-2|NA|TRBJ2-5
CASSLRSGQETQYF
TGTGCCAGCAGCTTAAGAAGCGGCCAAGAGACCCAGTACTTC
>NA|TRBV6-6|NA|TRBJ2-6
CAYRNSGANVLTF
TGTGCCTATCGGAACTCTGGGGCCAACGTCCTGACTTTC
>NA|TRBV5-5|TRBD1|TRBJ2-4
CASSLVGQSIQYF
TGTGCCAGCAGCTTGGTGGGACAGAGCATTCAGTACTTC
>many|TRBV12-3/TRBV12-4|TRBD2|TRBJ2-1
CASSLAGGAREQFF
TGTGCCAGCAGTTTAGCGGGAGGGGCTCGGGAGCAGTTCTTC
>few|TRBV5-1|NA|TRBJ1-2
CASSLDTSYGYTF
TGCGCCAGCAGCTTGGACACATCCTATGGCTACACCTTC
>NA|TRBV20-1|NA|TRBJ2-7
CCAIDSRKRSYEQYF
TGCTGTGCTATAGACAGTCGAAAACGCTCCTACGAGCAGTACTTC
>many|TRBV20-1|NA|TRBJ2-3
CSASHRTDTQYF
TGCAGTGCTAGCCACCGCACAGATACGCAGTATTTT
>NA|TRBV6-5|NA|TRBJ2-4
CASSYSGWKGAKNIQYF
TGTGCCAGCAGTTACTCGGGGTGGAAAGGGGCCAAAAACATTCAGTACTTC
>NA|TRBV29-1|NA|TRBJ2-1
CSVDPQGSYNEQFF
TGCAGCGTTGATCCACAGGGATCCTACAATGAGCAGTTCTTC
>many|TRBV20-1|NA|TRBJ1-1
CSVRGVEAFF
TGCAGTGTTAGAGGAGTGGAGGCTTTCTTT
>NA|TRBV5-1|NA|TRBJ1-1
CASSLTRAEAFF
TGCGCCAGCAGCTTGACCAGGGCTGAAGCTTTCTTT
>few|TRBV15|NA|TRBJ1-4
CATSNTPLSEKLFF
TGTGCCACCAGCAATACCCCCCTAAGTGAAAAACTGTTTTTT
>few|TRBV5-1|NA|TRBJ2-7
CASSPGSGYEQYF
TGCGCCAGCAGCCCGGGGTCAGGGTACGAGCAGTACTTC
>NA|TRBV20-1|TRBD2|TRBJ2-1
CSAPSRGAGESGEQFF
TGCAGTGCGCCTAGCCGCGGGGCGGGAGAGTCGGGTGAGCAGTTCTTC
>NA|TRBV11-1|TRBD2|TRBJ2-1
CASSLWRESYNEQFF
TGTGCCAGCAGCTTATGGCGGGAGAGCTACAATGAGCAGTTCTTC
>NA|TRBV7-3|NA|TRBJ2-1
CASSPGGDYNEQFF
TGTGCCAGCAGCCCCGGCGGGGACTACAATGAGCAGTTCTTC
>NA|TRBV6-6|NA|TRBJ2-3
CASSLEGRGTTDTQYF
TGTGCCAGCAGCCTCGAAGGACGGGGTACCACAGATACGCAGTATTTT
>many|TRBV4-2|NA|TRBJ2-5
CASSQDYLETQYF
TGTGCCAGCAGCCAAGACTACTTAGAGACCCAGTACTTC
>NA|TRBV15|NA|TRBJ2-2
CATSRDLASSTAGELFF
TGTGCCACCAGCAGAGATCTTGCTAGCTCCACTGCCGGGGAGCTGTTTTTT
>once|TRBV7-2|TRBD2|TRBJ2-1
CASSLAWSSGYNEQFF
TGTGCCAGCAGCTTAGCTTGGTCTAGCGGTTACAATGAGCAGTTCTTC